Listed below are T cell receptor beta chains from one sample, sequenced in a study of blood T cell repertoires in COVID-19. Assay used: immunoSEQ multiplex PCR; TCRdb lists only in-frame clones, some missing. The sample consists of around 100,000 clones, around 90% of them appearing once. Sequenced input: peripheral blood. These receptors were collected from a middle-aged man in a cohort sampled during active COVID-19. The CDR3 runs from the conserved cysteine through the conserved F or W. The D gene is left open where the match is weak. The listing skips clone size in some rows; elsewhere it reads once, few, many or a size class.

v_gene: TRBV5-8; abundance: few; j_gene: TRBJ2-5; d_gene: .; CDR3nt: TGTGCCAGCAGCTTTTCGGCGGGAAGGTCAGAGACCCAGTACTTC; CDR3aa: CASSFSAGRSETQYF
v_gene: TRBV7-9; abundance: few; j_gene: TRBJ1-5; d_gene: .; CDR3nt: TGTGCCAGCAGCTTAGTTATCGGGACGCAGGGGCAGCCCCAGCATTTT; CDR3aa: CASSLVIGTQGQPQHF
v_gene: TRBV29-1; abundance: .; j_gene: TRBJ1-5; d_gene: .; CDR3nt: TGCAGCGTTGCCGGACCCGGGGAGCCCCAGCATTTT; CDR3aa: CSVAGPGEPQHF
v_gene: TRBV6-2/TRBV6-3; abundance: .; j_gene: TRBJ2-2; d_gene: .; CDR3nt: TGTGCCAGCAGTTACAGGGGTGGCACCGGGGAGCTGTTTTTT; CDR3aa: CASSYRGGTGELFF
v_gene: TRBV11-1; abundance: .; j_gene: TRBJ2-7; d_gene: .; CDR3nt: TGTGCCAGCAGCTTAGCGGGCGACAGAGCCTACGAGCAGTACTTC; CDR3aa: CASSLAGDRAYEQYF
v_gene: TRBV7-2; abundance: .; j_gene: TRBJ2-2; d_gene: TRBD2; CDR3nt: TGTGCCAGCAGCTTACAAAGCGGGGTCTTCTCCGGGGAGCTGTTTTTT; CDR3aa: CASSLQSGVFSGELFF
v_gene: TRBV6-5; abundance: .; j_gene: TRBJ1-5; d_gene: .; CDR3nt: TGTGCCAGCAGCACCATCAGGGGTGGACAGCCCCAGCATTTT; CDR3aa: CASSTIRGGQPQHF
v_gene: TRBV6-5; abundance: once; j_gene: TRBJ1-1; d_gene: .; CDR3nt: TGTGCCAGCGCTATGAACACTGAAGCTTTCTTT; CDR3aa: CASAMNTEAFF
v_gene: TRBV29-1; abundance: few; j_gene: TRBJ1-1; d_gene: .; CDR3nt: TGCAGCGTTGGAGGGCGGGGGACGAACACTGAAGCTTTCTTT; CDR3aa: CSVGGRGTNTEAFF
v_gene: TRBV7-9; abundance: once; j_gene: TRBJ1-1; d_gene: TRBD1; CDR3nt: TGTGCCAGCAGCAGCAACAGGGGCCGGGGCACTGAAGCTTTCTTT; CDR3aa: CASSSNRGRGTEAFF